This T cell receptor beta chain emerged from a study of T cells in Graves' hyperthyroidism and ophthalmopathy. The germline CDR1 and CDR2 sequences are ENHRY and SYGVKD. Trimming shortened V by 6 bases and J by 13 bases, and 18 bases separated the two germline ends. The length of the CDR3 is 12 residues. Researchers amplified the TCR beta CDR3 regions from RNA transcripts. HTBI primers drove first-round RT-PCR of the TCR CDR3. Each CDR3 protein is one row after TCRdb ran MiXCR on the multiplex PCR reads. The table includes approximately 700,000 distinct CDR3 sequences, less than 45% detected once. Study-wide results and limits: Most thyroid clonotypes expanded above 0.001 appeared in blood too. Ophthalmopathy, which appeared later, was predicted by the model a median roughly 6.5 months before onset.

A patient was excluded if there was uncontrolled infection, other autoimmune disease, pregnancy or lactation. Comment on this clonotype: Its antigen is still unknown.

The sample comprised peripheral blood or thyroid tissue (not recorded which). V is TRBV10-3 and J is TRBJ1-2; D call uncertain. The receptor was derived from an adult man with Graves' disease, either hyperthyroidism or ophthalmopathy (not recorded which). The CDR3 sequence is CAISQDPSDTTF. In nucleotides, the CDR3 is TGTGCCATCAGCCAAGATCCGAGCGACACCACCTTC.